Shown below are 5 T cell receptor beta chains from a single sample sequenced in a study of CD8+CD57+ T cells in acquired aplastic anemia. Both TCR beta VDJ combination and CDR3 sequence profiling were carried out. Genomic DNA was the template for this profiling. TCRdb reanalysed the reads using MiXCR and keeps one entry per CDR3 protein. This sample has around 190,000 distinct CDR3 sequences, with approximately 60% found just once. What was sequenced was sorted CD4+, CD8+, or CD8+CD57+ T cells (not recorded which) from PBMCs. These receptors were obtained from a human donor in good health.

The chain is built from TRBV10-2 and TRBJ1-1; D is possibly TRBD1 (5 bases). This CDR3 contains 13 residues. V was pared by 8 bases and J by 1 base, with 11 bases between. Per germline, CDR1 WSHSY and CDR2 SAAADI. CDR3 sequence: CASGDGTNTEAFF. In DNA, the CDR3 is TGCGCCAGCGGGGACGGCACGAACACTGAAGCTTTCTTT.

The DNA of the CDR3 is TGTGCCAGCAGCGATATAGAAATTGGGGAGCAGTACTTC. The encoded protein is CASSDIEIGEQYF. V is TRBV7-3 and J is TRBJ2-7, with D unclear. V lost 5 bases and J lost 7, with 15 bases in between. The CDR3 length is 13 residues. In germline, CDR1 is SGHTA, CDR2 FQGTGA.

The chain has TRBV19 and TRBJ2-5; no firm D call. V was cut by 4 bases and J by 4 bases, with 10 bases left in between. The V gene's germline CDR1 is LNHDA and CDR2 SQIVND (reference sequence). This CDR3 has 13 residues. The chain's CDR3 is CASSKPDGETQYF. For the CDR3, the DNA is TGTGCCAGTAGTAAGCCCGATGGAGAGACCCAGTACTTC.

The CDR3 DNA reads as TGTGCCAGCAGGCAGGGGGATGTGGGGACCCAGTACTTC. This codes for CASRQGDVGTQYF. V usage is TRBV2 and J usage is TRBJ2-5; TRBD1 matches at 7 bases. The CDR3 covers 13 residues. From germline, CDR1 is SNHLY and CDR2 FYNNEI. V was clipped by 6 bases and J by 7 bases; unmatched bases: 8.

The sample holds many counts of this clonotype. The gene calls are TRBV6-5 and TRBJ2-1; D might be TRBD2 (5 bases). This CDR3 has 13 amino acids. Looked up from germline, CDR1 is MNHEY and CDR2 is SVGAGI. Trimming took 8 bases from V and 6 from J, leaving 14 bases between them. CDR3 region: CASATGSSNEQFF. CDR3 DNA: TGTGCCAGCGCTACGGGGTCCAGCAATGAGCAGTTCTTC.